The 32 T cell receptor beta chains given below trace back to one sample, sequenced in a study of cytomegalovirus exposure and HLA in healthy donors. The PCR used 60 Vbeta and 13 Jbeta primers. Sequencing was performed with immunoSEQ multiplex PCR; in TCRdb, only in-frame clones are kept and a portion is missing. The data hold 55,000 to 70,000 clones, with 65% to 75% observed a single time. The sample taken for sequencing was PBMCs. These receptors all stem from a woman under 40 in good health and CMV-seronegative.

With respect to this clone: Other DNA sequences in the same sample also yield this CDR3. The V gene is TRBV27, the J gene TRBJ2-2; D is undetermined. Germline V CDR1 and CDR2: MNHEY, SMNVEV (reference sequence). CDR3 length: 15 amino acids. Trimming removed 0 bases from V and 2 bases from J, with 7 bases in between. The DNA for the CDR3 is TGTGCCAGCAGTTTATCAAACTACAACACCGGGGAGCTGTTTTTT. It specifies CASSLSNYNTGELFF.

In its sample, this clone is medium-sized. The chain couples TRBV7-8 to TRBJ1-5; a possible D gene is TRBD1 (6 bases). From germline, CDR1 is SGHVS and CDR2 FQNEAQ. Trimming pared 5 bases from V and 3 bases from J, leaving 20 bases between. This CDR3 contains 17 residues. CDR3: CASSRLGDTNSNQPQHF. CDR3 nucleotides: TGTGCCAGCAGCCGACTCGGGGACACAAATTCCAATCAGCCCCAGCATTTT. Filled out from reference TRBV7-8 and TRBJ1-5, the complete variable domain reads GAGVSQSPRYKVAKRGQDVALRCDPISGHVSLFWYQQALGQGPEFLTYFQNEAQLDKSGLPSDRFFAERPEGSVSTLKIQRTQQEDSAVYLCASSRLGDTNSNQPQHFGDGTRLSIL.

This clone was recorded only once. This chain connects TRBV6-5 to TRBJ2-1, with a tentative D call TRBD2 (6 bases). Trimming left V 8 bases short and J 3 bases short, with 11 bases between. Germline V CDR1 and CDR2: MNHEY, SVGAGI. This CDR3 comprises 13 residues. The CDR3 spells CASLGLGYNEQFF. CDR3 coding DNA: TGTGCCAGCTTGGGACTGGGCTACAATGAGCAGTTCTTC.

The chain recombines TRBV7-9 with TRBJ2-2; 9 bases map to TRBD2. The CDR3 is made up of 19 amino acids. J gave up 5 bases and V 5 bases, and 18 bases lay outside the gene matches. The germline CDR1 and CDR2 sequences are SEHNR and FQNEAQ (reference sequence). The CDR3, as DNA: TGTGCCAGCAGCCCAAGGGGGACTAGCACAGGAAGGGGAACCGGGGAGCTGTTTTTT. It is translated as CASSPRGTSTGRGTGELFF.

J is TRBJ1-1 and V is TRBV5-6; D perhaps matches TRBD1 (5 bases). Germline-derived CDR1 and CDR2 are SGHDT and YYEEEE. The CDR3 runs to 17 residues. The germline V and J ends were trimmed by 4 bases and 0 bases, with 19 bases remaining between them. The CDR3 DNA reads as TGTGCCAGCAGCAGTGGTTGGGGCGGTTGGATGAACACTGAAGCTTTCTTT. Encoded protein: CASSSGWGGWMNTEAFF.

The V gene is TRBV21-1, the J gene TRBJ2-5; the D call of TRBD2 is as the table states it, not checked on the DNA. TRBV21-1 is reported as a pseudogene. The CDR3 has 15 residues. In nucleotides, the CDR3 is TGTGCCAGCAGCAAAGAGGACCTAGCGGTCGCTCGGCAGTACTTC. It specifies CASSKEDLAVARQYF.

This clone has a single count. The CDR3 protein is CSVEASSASHTDTQYF. CDR3 DNA sequence: TGCAGCGTTGAAGCTTCCAGCGCATCCCACACAGATACGCAGTATTTT. The rearrangement links TRBV29-1 to TRBJ2-3; no firm D call. The CDR3 spans 16 residues. The germline gives CDR1 SQVTM, CDR2 ANQGSEA. The V end was cut by 1 base, the J end by 2 bases, with 16 bases between.

The rearrangement uses TRBV2 and TRBJ2-3; 7 bases match TRBD2. V lost 3 bases and J lost 0; bases outside the gene matches: 6. The CDR3 is made up of 16 amino acids. Germline V lookup: CDR1 SNHLY, CDR2 FYNNEI. The CDR3 DNA is TGTGCCAGCAGTGAGGAGAGCGGGGCTAGCACAGATACGCAGTATTTT. This translates into CASSEESGASTDTQYF.

The chain carries TRBV15 and TRBJ1-1, with unresolved D. Germline loops: CDR1 LNHNV, CDR2 YYDKDF (reference sequence). Trimming removed 0 bases at V and 1 base at J, with 9 bases between. This CDR3 comprises 15 residues. For the CDR3, the DNA is TGTGCCACCAGCAGAGAGGGCTCCTCGAACACTGAAGCTTTCTTT. Its protein product is CATSREGSSNTEAFF.

V is TRBV7-9 and J is TRBJ2-7; TRBD2 aligns across 11 bases. The germline CDR1 and CDR2 sequences are SEHNR and FQNEAQ (reference sequence). After removal of 4 bases from V and 4 bases from J, the junction contained 6 bases not matched to a gene. The CDR3 spans 15 residues. In nucleotides, the CDR3 is TGTGCCAGCAGCTCGACCGGGACTAGCGGATACGAGCAGTACTTC. Protein sequence: CASSSTGTSGYEQYF.

This clone was observed a few times. The V call is TRBV28, the J call TRBJ2-2, with a possible D match to TRBD1 (7 bases). The CDR3 is 16 amino acids. Germline CDR1 MDHEN, CDR2 SYDVKM. The ends were cut back, 5 bases at V and 5 bases at J, with 18 bases in the middle. The CDR3 sequence is CASSPVGGGGTGELFF. Here the CDR3 DNA reads TGTGCCAGCAGTCCCGTAGGAGGGGGCGGAACCGGGGAGCTGTTTTTT.

This rearrangement joins TRBV10-3 to TRBJ2-2, with TRBD2 identical over 16 bases. Unmatched junction bases numbered 9, after V lost 6 bases and J lost 2 bases. Germline lookup yields CDR1 ENHRY and CDR2 SYGVKD. The CDR3 runs to 19 residues. The CDR3 DNA sequence: TGTGCCATCAGAGCTGGGACTAGCGGGAGGGGGGGAAACACCGGGGAGCTGTTTTTT. This codes for CAIRAGTSGRGGNTGELFF.

The chain has TRBV5-1 and TRBJ2-1; 8 bases map to TRBD1. CDR1 is SGHRS, CDR2 YFSETQ, per germline. The CDR3 runs 15 residues. The trim removed 2 bases at V and 8 bases at J, leaving 9 bases unmatched. CDR3 bases: TGCGCCAGCAGCTTTGACAGGGGCGCAGTCCATGAGCAGTTCTTC. This gives the protein CASSFDRGAVHEQFF.

The rearrangement joins TRBV7-2 to TRBJ1-3; D unresolved. The length of the CDR3 is 15 residues. In germline, CDR1 is SGHTA, CDR2 FQGNSA. The V end was cut by 6 bases, the J end by 0 bases, with 12 bases between. The CDR3 DNA reads as TGTGCCAGCAGAACCGACGGACTCTCTGGAAACACCATATATTTT. Amino acid sequence: CASRTDGLSGNTIYF.

Comments on this clone: Compared with germline, one end of the junction differs, possibly owing to a read error. The chain employs TRBV10-2 and TRBJ1-4; TRBD1 matches at 8 bases. The CDR3 has 17 residues. Per the germline V gene, CDR1 is WSHSY and CDR2 is SAAADI. The CDR3 DNA reads TGCGCCAGCAGTGAAGCGCGGGGCCCAGGGGGCAATGGAAAACTGTTTTTT. This gives the protein CASSEARGPGGNGKLFF.

The rearrangement links TRBV11-2 to TRBJ2-7, with 8 bases that match TRBD2. The CDR3 is made up of 17 amino acids. Germline V gene lookup returns CDR1 SGHAT and CDR2 FQNNGV. J lost 3 bases, V lost 4 bases, and 14 bases had no gene match. CDR3 loop: CASSSPGGSGDLYEQYF. CDR3 in DNA: TGTGCCAGCAGCTCCCCCGGAGGTAGCGGGGATCTCTACGAGCAGTACTTC.

V and J are TRBV5-4 and TRBJ2-6; unclear D gene. This CDR3 spans 16 amino acids. The V gene lost 1 base and the J gene lost 0 bases, with 8 bases spanning the gap. Germline lookup yields CDR1 SGHNT and CDR2 YYREEE (reference sequence). DNA of the CDR3: TGTGCCAGCAGCTTGAGGAGCGCCTCTGGGGCCAACGTCCTGACTTTC. It translates to CASSLRSASGANVLTF.

V and J are TRBV27 and TRBJ1-5; D not certain. The CDR3 runs 14 residues. The germline CDR1 and CDR2 sequences are MNHEY and SMNVEV (reference sequence). The ends were cut back, 4 bases at V and 4 bases at J, with 11 bases in the middle. CDR3 sequence (DNA): TGTGCCAGCAGTTCCGGGATGCTAAATCAGCCCCAGCATTTT. Amino acid sequence: CASSSGMLNQPQHF.

The CDR3 loop reads CASSKLAGETGELFF. As DNA, the CDR3 is TGTGCCAGTAGTAAACTAGCGGGAGAAACCGGGGAGCTGTTTTTT. This chain uses TRBV19 with TRBJ2-2, with 11 bases matching TRBD2. Losses at the gene ends were 4 bases for V and 5 bases for J; bases not matched to a gene: 3. CDR1 and CDR2 from the germline V gene are LNHDA and SQIVND (reference sequence). The CDR3 spans 15 residues.

The gene calls are TRBV18 and TRBJ1-6; D not resolved. This CDR3 spans 16 amino acids. V lost 2 bases, J lost 0 bases, and 8 bases lay in between. Germline V lookup: CDR1 KGHSH, CDR2 LQKENI. The CDR3 nucleotides read TGTGCCAGCTCACCATTGGGGAGCTCCTATAATTCACCCCTCCACTTT. This encodes CASSPLGSSYNSPLHF.

The chain carries TRBV5-4 and TRBJ2-3; 14 nucleotides match TRBD2. In germline, CDR1 is SGHNT, CDR2 YYREEE (reference sequence). The CDR3 runs to 17 residues. After removal of 3 bases from V and 2 bases from J, the junction contained 5 bases not matched to a gene. DNA for the CDR3: TGTGCCAGCAGCTCGGGACTAGCGGGAGAAATCACAGATACGCAGTATTTT. This encodes CASSSGLAGEITDTQYF.

There are a few counts of this clone. The rearrangement uses TRBV6-4 and TRBJ2-6; D possibly corresponds to TRBD1 (6 bases). Between the trimmed V and J ends, which lost 5 bases and 0 bases, there was a span of 14 bases. The CDR3 has 17 residues. Germline V lookup: CDR1 MRHNA, CDR2 SNTAGT. CDR3 amino acids: CASSKQGISSGANVLTF. The CDR3 coding sequence is TGTGCCAGCAGTAAACAGGGTATTAGCTCTGGGGCCAACGTCCTGACTTTC.

The V call is TRBV19, the J call TRBJ2-2; perhaps TRBD1 as D (6 bases). Trimming took 8 bases from V and 1 from J, leaving 11 bases between them. The CDR3 runs 14 residues. From germline, CDR1 is LNHDA and CDR2 SQIVND (reference sequence). The CDR3 sequence is CASQIQGNTGELFF. CDR3 sequence (DNA): TGTGCCAGTCAGATACAGGGGAACACCGGGGAGCTGTTTTTT.

The rearrangement links TRBV7-6 to TRBJ2-1; possible D gene TRBD2, 6 bases. The CDR3 covers 16 residues. Germline V gives CDR1 SGHVS, CDR2 FNYEAQ. Trimming took 3 bases from V and 4 from J, leaving 16 bases between them. Here the CDR3 DNA reads TGTGCCAGCAGCTTCCCCCGGACTGGGAGGTACAATGAGCAGTTCTTC. This encodes CASSFPRTGRYNEQFF.

A single count supports this clone. J is TRBJ1-2 and V is TRBV6-1; the match to TRBD1 covers 11 bases. Germline V gene sequence: CDR1 MNHNS, CDR2 SASEGT. J was trimmed by 6 bases and V by 5 bases; bases with no gene match: 8. This CDR3 region has 15 residues. DNA for the CDR3: TGTGCCAGCAGTCCCGGGACAGGGGGGCACGATGGCTACACCTTC. Encoded protein: CASSPGTGGHDGYTF.

The chain links TRBV7-9 to TRBJ1-5; possibly TRBD1 for D (5 bases). This CDR3 spans 13 amino acids. The germline V and J ends were trimmed by 5 bases and 5 bases, with 10 bases remaining between them. CDR1 and CDR2 from the germline V gene are SEHNR and FQNEAQ (reference sequence). The CDR3 is CASSPTGDQPQHF. Here the CDR3 DNA reads TGTGCCAGCAGCCCGACGGGGGATCAGCCCCAGCATTTT.

The chain recombines TRBV14 with TRBJ1-4; 10 nucleotides match TRBD1. The CDR3 is made up of 15 amino acids. CDR1 is SGHDN, CDR2 FVKESK, per germline. V lost 4 bases to trimming and J lost 7 bases; unmatched junction nucleotides: 6. CDR3 nucleotides: TGTGCCAGCAGCCCCCGGACAGGGGGAGGTGAAAAACTGTTTTTT. Translated: CASSPRTGGGEKLFF.

The chain couples TRBV5-5 to TRBJ1-3; TRBD1 matches at 8 bases. The V gene end was trimmed by 7 bases and the J gene end by 4 bases; junction bases not matched to a gene: 7. Germline V CDR1 and CDR2: SGHKS, YYEKEE (reference sequence). CDR3 size: 14 residues. The CDR3 here is CASCPTGVGNTIYF. The CDR3, as DNA: TGTGCCAGCTGCCCGACAGGGGTCGGAAACACCATATATTTT.

The CDR3 DNA is TGTGCCAGCAGGACTAGCGGGTCCACAGATACGCAGTATTTT. Translation: CASRTSGSTDTQYF. The rearrangement links TRBV27 to TRBJ2-3; 10 bases are a match to TRBD2. The CDR3 runs to 14 residues. V trimming: 6 bases; J trimming: 2 bases; junction bases outside the gene matches: 2. Germline V gene lookup returns CDR1 MNHEY and CDR2 SMNVEV (reference sequence).

The genes are TRBV12-5 and TRBJ1-4; perhaps TRBD1 as D (5 bases). Trimming removed 0 bases at V and 2 bases at J, with 16 bases between. Germline V gives CDR1 LGHNT, CDR2 FRNRAP. The length of the CDR3 is 18 residues. CDR3 bases: TGTGCTAGTGGTTTGGTACTGGCAGGGATCACGACTAATGAAAAACTGTTTTTT. As protein: CASGLVLAGITTNEKLFF.

The chain couples TRBV5-1 to TRBJ1-4; 9 bases align to TRBD1. V was clipped by 4 bases and J by 7 bases; unmatched bases: 5. This CDR3 is built from 14 residues. Germline V gives CDR1 SGHRS, CDR2 YFSETQ. CDR3: CASSTGTGSEKLFF. The CDR3 nucleotides are TGCGCCAGCAGCACCGGGACAGGGAGTGAAAAACTGTTTTTT.

This chain joins TRBV28 and TRBJ1-5; maybe TRBD1 (6 bases). The CDR3 runs to 17 residues. The V gene lost 4 bases and the J gene lost 7 bases, with 23 bases spanning the gap. CDR1 is MDHEN, CDR2 SYDVKM, per germline. The CDR3 reads CASSYPNTDRSGQPQHF. CDR3 nucleotides: TGTGCCAGCAGTTACCCCAACACCGACAGGAGTGGCCAGCCCCAGCATTTT.